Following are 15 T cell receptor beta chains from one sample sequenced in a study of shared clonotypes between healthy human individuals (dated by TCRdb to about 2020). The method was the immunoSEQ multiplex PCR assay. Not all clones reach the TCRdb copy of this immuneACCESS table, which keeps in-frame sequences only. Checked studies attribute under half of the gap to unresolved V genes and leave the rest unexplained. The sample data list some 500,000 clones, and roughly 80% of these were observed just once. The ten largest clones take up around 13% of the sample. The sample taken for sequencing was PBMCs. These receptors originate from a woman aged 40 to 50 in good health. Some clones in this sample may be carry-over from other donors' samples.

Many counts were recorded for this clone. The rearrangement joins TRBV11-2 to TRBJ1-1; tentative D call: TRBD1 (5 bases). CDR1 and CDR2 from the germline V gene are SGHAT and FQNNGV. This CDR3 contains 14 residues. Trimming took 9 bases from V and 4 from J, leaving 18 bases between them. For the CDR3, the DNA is TGTGCCAGTAGCGAGGGGCACTCCTCCACTGAAGCTTTCTTT. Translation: CASSEGHSSTEAFF. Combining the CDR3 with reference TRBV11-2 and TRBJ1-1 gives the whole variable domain EAGVAQSPRYKIIEKRQSVAFWCNPISGHATLYWYQQILGQGPKLLIQFQNNGVVDDSQLPKDRFSAERLKGVDSTLKIQPAKLEDSAVYLCASSEGHSSTEAFFGQGTRLTVV.

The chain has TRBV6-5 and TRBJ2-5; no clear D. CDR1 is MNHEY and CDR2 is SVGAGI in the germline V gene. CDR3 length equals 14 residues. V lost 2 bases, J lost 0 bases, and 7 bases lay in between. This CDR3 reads CASSYLPHQETQYF. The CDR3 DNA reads TGTGCCAGCAGTTACCTGCCGCACCAAGAGACCCAGTACTTC.

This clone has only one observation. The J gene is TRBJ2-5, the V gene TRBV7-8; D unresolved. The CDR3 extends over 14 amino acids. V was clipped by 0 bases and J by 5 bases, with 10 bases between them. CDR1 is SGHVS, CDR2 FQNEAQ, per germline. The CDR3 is CASSLAAGAETQYF. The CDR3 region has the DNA TGTGCCAGCAGCTTAGCTGCCGGAGCGGAGACCCAGTACTTC. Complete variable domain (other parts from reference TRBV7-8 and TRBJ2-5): GAGVSQSPRYKVAKRGQDVALRCDPISGHVSLFWYQQALGQGPEFLTYFQNEAQLDKSGLPSDRFFAERPEGSVSTLKIQRTQQEDSAVYLCASSLAAGAETQYFGPGTRLLVL.

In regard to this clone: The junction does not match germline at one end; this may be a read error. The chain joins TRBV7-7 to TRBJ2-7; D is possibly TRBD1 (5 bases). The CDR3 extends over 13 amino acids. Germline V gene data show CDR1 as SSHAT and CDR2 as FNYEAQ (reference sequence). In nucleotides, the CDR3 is TGTGCTAGCAGCCCGGCAGGGTGGGACGAGCAGTACTTC. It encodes CASSPAGWDEQYF. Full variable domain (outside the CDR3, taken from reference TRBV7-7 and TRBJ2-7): GAGVSQSPRYKVTKRGQDVTLRCDPISSHATLYWYQQALGQGPEFLTYFNYEAQPDKSGLPSDRFSAERPEGSISTLTIQRTEQRDSAMYRCASSPAGWDEQYFGPGTRLTVT.

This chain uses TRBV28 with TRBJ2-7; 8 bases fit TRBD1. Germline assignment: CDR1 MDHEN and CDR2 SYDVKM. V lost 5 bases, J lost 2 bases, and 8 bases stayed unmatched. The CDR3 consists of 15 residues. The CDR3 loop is CASSPGGAGPYEQYF. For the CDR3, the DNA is TGTGCCAGCAGTCCAGGGGGCGCTGGTCCCTACGAGCAGTACTTC.

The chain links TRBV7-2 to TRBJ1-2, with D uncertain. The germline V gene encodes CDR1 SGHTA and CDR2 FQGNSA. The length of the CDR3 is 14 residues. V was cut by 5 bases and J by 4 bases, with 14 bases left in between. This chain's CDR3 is CASSRRATGYGYTF. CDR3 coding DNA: TGTGCCAGCAGCCGAAGGGCAACCGGCTATGGCTACACCTTC.

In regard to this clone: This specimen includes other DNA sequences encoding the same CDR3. The CDR3 region has the DNA TGTGCCAGCAGCTTTAGCGGTGAGCAGTTCTTC. It specifies CASSFSGEQFF. This chain links TRBV7-9 with TRBJ2-1; tentatively, D is TRBD2 (6 bases). The CDR3 consists of 11 residues. The V end was cut by 3 bases, the J end by 9 bases, with 6 bases between. The germline gives CDR1 SEHNR, CDR2 FQNEAQ (reference sequence).

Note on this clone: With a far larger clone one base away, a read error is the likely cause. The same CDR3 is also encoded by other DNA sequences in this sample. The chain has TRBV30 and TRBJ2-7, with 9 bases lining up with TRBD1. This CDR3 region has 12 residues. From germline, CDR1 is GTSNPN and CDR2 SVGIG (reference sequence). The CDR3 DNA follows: TGTGCCGGGGCTGGGACAGGGTTGGAGCAGTATTTC. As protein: CAGAGTGLEQYF.

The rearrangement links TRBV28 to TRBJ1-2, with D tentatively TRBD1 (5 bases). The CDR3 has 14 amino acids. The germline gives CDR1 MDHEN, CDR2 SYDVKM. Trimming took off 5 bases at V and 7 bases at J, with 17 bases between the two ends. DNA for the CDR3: TGTGCCAGCAGTCCCCTCCCCTTGGGGGGTGGCTACACCTTC. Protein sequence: CASSPLPLGGGYTF.

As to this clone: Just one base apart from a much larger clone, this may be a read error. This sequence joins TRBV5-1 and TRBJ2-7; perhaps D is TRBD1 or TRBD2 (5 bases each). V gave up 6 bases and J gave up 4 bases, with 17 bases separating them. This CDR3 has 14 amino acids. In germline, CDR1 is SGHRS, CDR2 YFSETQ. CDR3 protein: CASNTGAGRYEQYF. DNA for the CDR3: TGCGCCAGCAACACCGGGGCAGGCCGGTACGAGCAGTACTTC.

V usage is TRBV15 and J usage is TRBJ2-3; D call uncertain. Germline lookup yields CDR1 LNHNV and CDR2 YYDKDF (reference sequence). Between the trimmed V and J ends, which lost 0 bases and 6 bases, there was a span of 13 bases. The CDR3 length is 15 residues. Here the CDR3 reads CATSREVTPWDTQYF. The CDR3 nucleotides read TGTGCCACCAGCAGAGAGGTAACGCCTTGGGATACGCAGTATTTT.

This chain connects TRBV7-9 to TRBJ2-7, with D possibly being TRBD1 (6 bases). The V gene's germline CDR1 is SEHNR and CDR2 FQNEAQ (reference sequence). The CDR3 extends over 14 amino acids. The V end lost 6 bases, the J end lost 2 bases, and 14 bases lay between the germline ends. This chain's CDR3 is CASSPVRGTYEQYF. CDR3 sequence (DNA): TGTGCCAGCAGTCCCGTTAGGGGGACCTACGAGCAGTACTTC.

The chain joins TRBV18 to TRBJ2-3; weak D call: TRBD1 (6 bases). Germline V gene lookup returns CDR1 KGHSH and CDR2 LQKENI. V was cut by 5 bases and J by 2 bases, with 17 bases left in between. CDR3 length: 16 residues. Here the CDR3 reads CASSTSEQGFTDTQYF. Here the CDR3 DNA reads TGTGCCAGCTCAACCAGTGAGCAGGGGTTCACAGATACGCAGTATTTT.

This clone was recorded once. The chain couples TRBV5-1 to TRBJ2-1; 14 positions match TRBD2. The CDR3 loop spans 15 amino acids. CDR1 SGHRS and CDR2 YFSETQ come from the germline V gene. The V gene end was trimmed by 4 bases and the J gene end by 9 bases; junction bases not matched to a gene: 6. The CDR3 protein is CASSPGLAGVREQFF. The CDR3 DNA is TGCGCCAGCAGCCCGGGACTAGCGGGAGTCCGTGAGCAGTTCTTC.

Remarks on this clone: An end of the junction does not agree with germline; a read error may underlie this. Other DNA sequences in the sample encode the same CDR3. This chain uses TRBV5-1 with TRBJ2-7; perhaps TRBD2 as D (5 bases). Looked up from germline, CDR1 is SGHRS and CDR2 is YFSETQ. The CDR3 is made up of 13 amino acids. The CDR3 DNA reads TGTGCCAGCAGCCTGGCGGGCTCCTACGAGCAGTACTTC. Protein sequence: CASSLAGSYEQYF.